Sequencing of this TCR beta chain was carried out in a study of tumour-infiltrating T cells in Burkitt lymphoma. For the study at large: Survival, overall and progression-free, tracked with productive clonality.

The table came from immunoSEQ multiplex PCR; TCRdb's copy has only in-frame clones and leaves some out. The sample has 11,000 to 15,000 clones; 30% are singletons. This clone was observed a single time. The sequence derives from a human donor with diffuse large B-cell lymphoma. The source material was tumor tissue.

This CDR3 is CATSREGQTYSYNEQFF. The CDR3 coding sequence is TGTGCCACCAGCAGAGAGGGACAGACATACTCCTACAATGAGCAGTTCTTC. This chain joins TRBV15 and TRBJ2-1; 7 bases fit TRBD1. Trimming took 0 bases from V and 0 from J; bases not matched to a gene: 5. Germline-derived CDR1 and CDR2 are LNHNV and YYDKDF (reference sequence). CDR3 length: 17 residues.